Following are 23 T cell receptor beta chains from one sample sequenced in a study of shared clonotypes between healthy human individuals. The method was immunoSEQ multiplex PCR; TCRdb's version includes in-frame clones alone and lacks a portion of them. The table has over 1.5 million clones, 95% to 99% seen once; the top ten hold 0.4% to 0.55%. Sample: naive CD4+ T cells sorted from blood. Documented subset: CD45RA+ positively selected. The receptors come from a man aged 30-40 years in good health.

The chain couples TRBV5-1 to TRBJ2-5, with D possibly TRBD1 on 6 matching bases. V lost 4 bases, J lost 5 bases, and 18 bases lay in between. CDR3 length: 15 residues. CDR1 SGHRS and CDR2 YFSETQ come from the germline V gene. The CDR3 protein is CASSTSTGRTETQYF. CDR3 in DNA: TGCGCCAGCAGCACATCTACAGGGCGCACGGAGACCCAGTACTTC.

J is TRBJ1-5 and V is TRBV28; D is possibly TRBD1 (5 bases). Trimming removed 2 bases from V and 4 bases from J, with 6 bases in between. The CDR3 loop spans 13 amino acids. Germline CDR1 and CDR2: MDHEN and SYDVKM. DNA of the CDR3: TGTGCCAGCAGTTTAGGGGCTAATCAGCCCCAGCATTTT. Its translation: CASSLGANQPQHF.

The chain links TRBV5-1 to TRBJ1-2; perhaps TRBD1 as D (5 bases). V lost 1 base and J 1 base, leaving 17 bases between the germline ends. Germline V gives CDR1 SGHRS, CDR2 YFSETQ. CDR3 length: 17 amino acids. CDR3 DNA: TGCGCCAGCAGCTTGAACTTACGGCAGGGCCATAACTATGGCTACACCTTC. It translates to CASSLNLRQGHNYGYTF.

The V and J genes are TRBV11-2 and TRBJ2-1; TRBD2 agrees at 9 bases. CDR3 length equals 15 residues. V dropped 2 bases and J dropped 7; count of bases not matched to a gene: 6. The germline CDR1 and CDR2 sequences are SGHAT and FQNNGV. The CDR3 loop reads CASSLWREGRNEQFF. The DNA of the CDR3 is TGTGCCAGCAGCTTATGGCGGGAGGGCCGGAATGAGCAGTTCTTC.

The gene calls are TRBV5-4 and TRBJ2-3; D uncertain. Between the trimmed V and J ends, which lost 1 base and 2 bases, there was a span of 8 bases. The germline gives CDR1 SGHNT, CDR2 YYREEE (reference sequence). The CDR3 runs 14 residues. In nucleotides, the CDR3 is TGTGCCAGCAGCTTGAAGACGGACACAGATACGCAGTATTTT. It is translated as CASSLKTDTDTQYF.

Regarding this clone: One junction end disagrees with the germline gene, perhaps due to a read error. The chain is built from TRBV9 and TRBJ2-6; TRBD1 might be the D (6 bases). CDR3 length: 19 amino acids. Germline V gene sequence: CDR1 SGDLS, CDR2 YYNGEE. In DNA form, the CDR3 reads TGTGCCAGCAGCGTAACGCCGGGTGGGGGCCGCTCTGGAGCCAACGTCCTGACTTTC. Its protein is CASSVTPGGGRSGANVLTF.

The rearrangement uses TRBV6-1 and TRBJ2-4; TRBD2 matches 8 bases. The junction had 10 bases not matched to a gene; V was cut back by 3 bases and J by 0 bases. The CDR3 totals 18 residues. Germline assignment: CDR1 MNHNS and CDR2 SASEGT. DNA for the CDR3: TGTGCCAGCAGTGATTGGCGGGAGGCGCCTTTAGCCAAAAACATTCAGTACTTC. Translation gives CASSDWREAPLAKNIQYF.

V usage is TRBV6-6 and J usage is TRBJ2-2; 11 bases match TRBD1. CDR3 length: 16 amino acids. Germline loops: CDR1 MNHNY, CDR2 SVGAGI (reference sequence). Losses at the gene ends were 0 bases for V and 4 bases for J; bases not matched to a gene: 1. The CDR3 here is CASSYSDRGRTGELFF. The CDR3 region has the DNA TGTGCCAGCAGTTACTCGGACAGGGGGCGCACCGGGGAGCTGTTTTTT.

The genes are TRBV18 and TRBJ1-5, with D possibly being TRBD1 (6 bases). CDR3 length: 16 amino acids. Germline V gives CDR1 KGHSH, CDR2 LQKENI. The ends were cut back, 3 bases at V and 5 bases at J, with 17 bases in the middle. The CDR3 nucleotides read TGTGCCAGCTCACCTCAGGGGATATTGTCGGATCAGCCCCAGCATTTT. This sequence encodes CASSPQGILSDQPQHF.

V usage is TRBV5-4 and J usage is TRBJ2-5; D might be TRBD2 (5 bases). The CDR3 spans 13 residues. V lost 5 bases and J 5 bases, leaving 13 bases between the germline ends. The germline CDR1 and CDR2 sequences are SGHNT and YYREEE (reference sequence). CDR3: CASSSAGLETQYF. The CDR3 DNA reads TGTGCCAGCAGTTCCGCGGGCCTGGAGACCCAGTACTTC.

V usage is TRBV6-1 and J usage is TRBJ2-7; TRBD2 is a possible D gene (7 bases). The CDR3 has 15 amino acids. Germline lookup yields CDR1 MNHNS and CDR2 SASEGT. Trimming removed 1 base at V and 3 bases at J, with 13 bases between. The CDR3 reads CASSEVWGGLYEQYF. The CDR3 bases are TGTGCCAGCAGTGAAGTATGGGGGGGCCTCTACGAGCAGTACTTC.

The rearrangement uses TRBV10-3 and TRBJ1-5, with a tentative D call TRBD1 (5 bases). The V gene's germline CDR1 is ENHRY and CDR2 SYGVKD. CDR3 length: 13 amino acids. The germline V and J ends were trimmed by 8 bases and 0 bases, with 8 bases remaining between them. As DNA, the CDR3 is TGTGCCATCGGGGGTTATAGCAATCAGCCCCAGCATTTT. Its translation is CAIGGYSNQPQHF.

This chain joins TRBV7-2 and TRBJ1-1; D remains unclear. The CDR3 has 15 amino acids. Deletions cut 5 bases from V and 0 bases from J, with 13 bases between. Germline V gene sequence: CDR1 SGHTA, CDR2 FQGNSA. In DNA, the CDR3 is TGTGCCAGCAGCCACTCATTCTTCATGAACACTGAAGCTTTCTTT. Translated: CASSHSFFMNTEAFF. Together with reference TRBV7-2 and TRBJ1-1, the CDR3 gives the full variable domain: GAGVSQSPSNKVTEKGKDVELRCDPISGHTALYWYRQSLGQGLEFLIYFQGNSAPDKSGLPSDRFSAERTGGSVSTLTIQRTQQEDSAVYLCASSHSFFMNTEAFFGQGTRLTVV.

The chain links TRBV7-3 to TRBJ2-1; 10 bases line up with TRBD1. CDR1 and CDR2 (germline): SGHTA, FQGTGA. The CDR3 contains 15 residues. Trimming at V came to 6 bases and at J to 3 bases, leaving 5 bases not matched to a gene. The CDR3 DNA follows: TGTGCCAGCAGTTCAGGACAGGGGGGCTACAATGAGCAGTTCTTC. It is translated as CASSSGQGGYNEQFF.

The V and J genes are TRBV14 and TRBJ2-2; D is perhaps TRBD2 (6 bases). The V gene's germline CDR1 is SGHDN and CDR2 FVKESK. This CDR3 is 14 amino acids long. V lost 3 bases to trimming and J lost 8 bases, with 13 bases between them. The CDR3 reads CASSQRWGGGELFF. CDR3 nucleotides: TGTGCCAGCAGCCAGAGATGGGGAGGTGGGGAGCTGTTTTTT.

The J gene is TRBJ2-7, the V gene TRBV29-1; maybe TRBD1 (6 bases). Deletions cut 5 bases from V and 5 bases from J, with 19 bases between. CDR1 is SQVTM, CDR2 ANQGSEA, per germline. This CDR3 contains 14 residues. The CDR3, as DNA: TGCAGCGTTTCTTGGAGCCAGGGGCTGGACGAGCAGTACTTC. Amino acid sequence: CSVSWSQGLDEQYF.

This chain joins TRBV7-9 and TRBJ2-1; 11 nucleotides line up with TRBD2. The CDR3 totals 17 residues. V gave up 4 bases and J gave up 3 bases; unmatched junction bases: 8. Germline V CDR1 and CDR2: SEHNR, FQNEAQ (reference sequence). In nucleotides, the CDR3 is TGTGCCAGCAGCTGGGGGGGACTAGCGGAAAACTACAATGAGCAGTTCTTC. As protein: CASSWGGLAENYNEQFF.

This sequence joins TRBV27 and TRBJ2-3, with D perhaps given as TRBD1 or TRBD2 (5 bases each). From germline, CDR1 is MNHEY and CDR2 SMNVEV (reference sequence). Trimming pared 4 bases from V and 6 bases from J, leaving 20 bases between. CDR3 size: 16 residues. The CDR3 protein is CASSSPGRTSVDTQYF. The CDR3 coding sequence is TGTGCCAGCAGTTCACCGGGACGGACATCTGTGGATACGCAGTATTTT.

The chain links TRBV28 to TRBJ2-7, with D perhaps assigned TRBD1 or TRBD2 (5 bases each). The germline CDR1 and CDR2 sequences are MDHEN and SYDVKM. Trimming took 5 bases from V and 3 from J, leaving 14 bases between them. CDR3 length equals 14 residues. CDR3 residues: CASSPPGAHYEQYF. In nucleotides, the CDR3 is TGTGCCAGCAGTCCGCCCGGGGCACACTACGAGCAGTACTTC.

This chain connects TRBV5-1 to TRBJ1-1; D is unresolved. Germline CDR1 reads SGHRS; CDR2 reads YFSETQ. V shed 1 base and J shed 2 bases, with 9 bases lying between them. The CDR3 has 14 amino acids. The CDR3 DNA sequence: TGCGCCAGCAGCTTGAGAGAGGTTAACACTGAAGCTTTCTTT. Encoded protein: CASSLREVNTEAFF.

The V call is TRBV5-6, the J call TRBJ2-5; TRBD1 matches 10 bases. The J segment lost 4 bases and the V segment lost 0 bases, leaving 6 bases of the junction unmatched. CDR1 and CDR2 (germline): SGHDT, YYEEEE. CDR3 length equals 16 residues. The CDR3 is CASSLGGTGVGETQYF. DNA for the CDR3: TGTGCCAGCAGCTTGGGAGGGACAGGGGTGGGAGAGACCCAGTACTTC.

This clone was recorded once. V gene TRBV2 combines with J gene TRBJ1-3; D remains unclear. The CDR3 has 14 residues. The V gene lost 4 bases and the J gene lost 0 bases, with 7 bases spanning the gap. Per the germline V gene, CDR1 is SNHLY and CDR2 is FYNNEI. This CDR3 is CASSASFSGNTIYF. In DNA, the CDR3 is TGTGCCAGCAGTGCCAGCTTCTCTGGAAACACCATATATTTT.

Regarding this clone: The sample contains more than one DNA sequence encoding this CDR3. V is TRBV11-2 and J is TRBJ2-7, with 8 bases fitting TRBD2. The CDR3 covers 15 residues. J gave up 0 bases and V 1 base, and 2 bases lay outside the gene matches. Germline-derived CDR1 and CDR2 are SGHAT and FQNNGV. CDR3 sequence reads: CASSLVAGSSYEQYF. CDR3 DNA sequence: TGTGCCAGCAGCTTAGTAGCGGGGAGCTCCTACGAGCAGTACTTC.